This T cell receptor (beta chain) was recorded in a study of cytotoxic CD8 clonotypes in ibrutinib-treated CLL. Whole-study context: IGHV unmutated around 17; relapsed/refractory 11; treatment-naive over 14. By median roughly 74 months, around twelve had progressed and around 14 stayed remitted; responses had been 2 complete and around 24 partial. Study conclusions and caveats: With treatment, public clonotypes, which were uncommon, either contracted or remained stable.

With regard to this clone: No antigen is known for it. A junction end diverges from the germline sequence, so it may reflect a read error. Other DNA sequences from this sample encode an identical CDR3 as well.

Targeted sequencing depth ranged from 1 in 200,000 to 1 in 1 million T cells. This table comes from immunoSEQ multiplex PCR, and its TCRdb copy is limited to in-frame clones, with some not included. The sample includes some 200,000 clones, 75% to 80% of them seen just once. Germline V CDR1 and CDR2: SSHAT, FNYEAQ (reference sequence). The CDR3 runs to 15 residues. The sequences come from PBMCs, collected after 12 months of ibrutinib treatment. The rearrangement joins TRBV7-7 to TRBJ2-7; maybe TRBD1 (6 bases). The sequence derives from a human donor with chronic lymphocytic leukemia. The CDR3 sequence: CASSLGQGPSYEQYF. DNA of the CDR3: TGTGCTAGCAGCTTGGGGCAGGGGCCTTCCTACGAGCAGTACTTC.